What follows is one T cell receptor beta chain and its context. The antigen is undetermined. The data stem from a study of T cells after yellow fever vaccination. Overall study results and limits: Abundant bulk-derived clonotypes could contaminate FACS-sorted repertoires.

V was trimmed by 4 bases and J by 0 bases, leaving 19 bases between them. The CDR3 loop spans 18 amino acids. The germline V gene has CDR1 SGHAT and CDR2 FQNNGV. One entry per CDR3 protein results from TCRdb running MiXCR on the 5' RACE reads. Among 300,000 to 350,000 distinct CDR3 sequences, around 11% were seen once, and the ten largest hold roughly 3%. The sequence came from a man in his late teens or twenties who received the YFV17D yellow fever vaccine. Sequencing used CD4+ T cells sorted from PBMCs, obtained 45 days after the yellow fever booster vaccination. This chain uses TRBV11-2 with TRBJ2-1; possibly TRBD1 for D (6 bases). The CDR3 nucleotides are TGTGCCAGCAGCTCCCCAGGGGAAAAGGACCACTCCTACAATGAGCAGTTCTTC. Its protein is CASSSPGEKDHSYNEQFF.